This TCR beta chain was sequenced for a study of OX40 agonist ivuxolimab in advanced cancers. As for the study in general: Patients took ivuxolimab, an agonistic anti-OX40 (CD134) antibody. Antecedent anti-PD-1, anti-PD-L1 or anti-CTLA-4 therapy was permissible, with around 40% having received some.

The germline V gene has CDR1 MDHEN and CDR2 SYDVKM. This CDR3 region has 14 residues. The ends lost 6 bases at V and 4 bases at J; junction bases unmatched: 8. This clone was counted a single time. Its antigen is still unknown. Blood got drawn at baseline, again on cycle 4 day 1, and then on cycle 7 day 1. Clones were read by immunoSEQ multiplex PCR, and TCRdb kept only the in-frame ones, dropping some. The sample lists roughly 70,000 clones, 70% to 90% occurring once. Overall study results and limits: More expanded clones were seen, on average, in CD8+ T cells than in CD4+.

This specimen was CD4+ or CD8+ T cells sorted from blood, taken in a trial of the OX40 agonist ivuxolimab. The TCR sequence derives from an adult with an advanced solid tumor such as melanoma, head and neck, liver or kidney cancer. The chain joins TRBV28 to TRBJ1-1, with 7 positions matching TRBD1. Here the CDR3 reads CASRNRQGGTEAFF. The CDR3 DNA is TGTGCCAGCAGAAACCGACAGGGCGGCACTGAAGCTTTCTTT.